This T cell receptor (beta chain) was sequenced during a study of a mutant IDH1 vaccine in newly diagnosed glioma. Study background: The vaccination schedule gave patients eight doses in weeks 1, 3, 5, 7, 11, 15, 19 and 23. The earlier regimen, radiotherapy, temozolomide, or both, was most often both. A 62.5% male, approximately 38% female split and a mean age of 40.4 years characterized treated patients.

Time point reported: week 11, during vaccination. It was 300 ug of mutant IDH1 20-mer peptide that made up each vaccine dose, given with topical imiquimod. The protocol was immunoSEQ multiplex PCR, while the TCRdb copy is restricted to in-frame clones and leaves out a portion. In the table there are about 31,000 clones, under 80% of which are singletons. A note on this clone: No antigen is known for it.

Material: PBMCs, obtained from a glioma patient whose treatment included an IDH1 peptide vaccine. The sequence came from a man aged 30 to 45 with glioma.

For the CDR3, the DNA is TGTGCCAGTAGTAACGACTGGAGCTCCTACAATGAGCAGTTCTTC. It is translated as CASSNDWSSYNEQFF. This rearrangement joins TRBV19 to TRBJ2-1; D unresolved. The CDR3 is 15 residues long. In germline, CDR1 is LNHDA, CDR2 SQIVND (reference sequence). The V and J ends lost 4 bases and 0 bases respectively, with 10 bases between them.